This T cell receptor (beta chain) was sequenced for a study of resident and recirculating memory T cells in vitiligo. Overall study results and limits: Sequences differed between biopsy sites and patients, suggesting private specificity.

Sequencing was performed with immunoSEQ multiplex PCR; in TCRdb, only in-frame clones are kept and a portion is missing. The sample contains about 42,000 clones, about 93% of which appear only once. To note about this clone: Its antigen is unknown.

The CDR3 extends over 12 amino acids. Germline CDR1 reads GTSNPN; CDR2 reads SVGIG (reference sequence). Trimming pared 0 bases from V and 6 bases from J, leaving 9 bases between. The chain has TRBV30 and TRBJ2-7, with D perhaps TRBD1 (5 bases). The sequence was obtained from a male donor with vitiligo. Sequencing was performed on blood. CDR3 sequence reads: CAWSVDRGEQYF. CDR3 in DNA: TGTGCCTGGAGTGTTGACAGAGGCGAGCAGTACTTC.